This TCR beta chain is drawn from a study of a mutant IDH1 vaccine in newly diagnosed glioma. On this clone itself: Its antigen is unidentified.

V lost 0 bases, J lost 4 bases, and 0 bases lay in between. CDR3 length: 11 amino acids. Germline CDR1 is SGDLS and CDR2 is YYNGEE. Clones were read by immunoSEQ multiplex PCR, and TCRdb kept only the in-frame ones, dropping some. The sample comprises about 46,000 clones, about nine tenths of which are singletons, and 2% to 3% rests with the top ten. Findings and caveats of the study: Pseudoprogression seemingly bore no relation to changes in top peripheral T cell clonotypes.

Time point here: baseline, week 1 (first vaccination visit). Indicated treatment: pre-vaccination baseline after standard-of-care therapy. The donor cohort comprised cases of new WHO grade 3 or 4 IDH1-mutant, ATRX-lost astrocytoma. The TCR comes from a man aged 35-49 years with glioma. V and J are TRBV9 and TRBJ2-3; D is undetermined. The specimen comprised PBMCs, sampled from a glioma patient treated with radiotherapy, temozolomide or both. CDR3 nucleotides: TGTGCCAGCAGCGTAGCAGATACGCAGTATTTT. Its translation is CASSVADTQYF.